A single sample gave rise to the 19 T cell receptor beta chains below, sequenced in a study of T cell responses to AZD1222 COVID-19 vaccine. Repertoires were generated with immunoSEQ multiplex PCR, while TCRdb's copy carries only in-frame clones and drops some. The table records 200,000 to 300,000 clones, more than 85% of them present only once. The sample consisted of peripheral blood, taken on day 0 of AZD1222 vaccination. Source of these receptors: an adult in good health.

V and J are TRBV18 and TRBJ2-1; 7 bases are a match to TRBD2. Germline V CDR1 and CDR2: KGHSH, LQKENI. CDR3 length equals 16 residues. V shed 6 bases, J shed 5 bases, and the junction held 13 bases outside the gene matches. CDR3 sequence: CASSSPGPAGHNEQFF. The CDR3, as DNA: TGTGCCAGCTCTTCCCCTGGGCCAGCGGGACACAATGAGCAGTTCTTC.

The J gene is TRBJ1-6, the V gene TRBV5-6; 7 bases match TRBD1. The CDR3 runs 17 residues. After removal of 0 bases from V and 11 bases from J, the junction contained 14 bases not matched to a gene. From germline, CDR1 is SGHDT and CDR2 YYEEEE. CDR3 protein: CASSLVSMRGPAAPLHF. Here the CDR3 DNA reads TGTGCCAGCAGCTTGGTGTCCATGAGGGGGCCTGCGGCACCCCTCCACTTT.

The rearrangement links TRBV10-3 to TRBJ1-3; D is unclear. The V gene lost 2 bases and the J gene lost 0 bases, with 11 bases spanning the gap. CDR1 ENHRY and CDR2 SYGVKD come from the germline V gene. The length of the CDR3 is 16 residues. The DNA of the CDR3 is TGTGCCATCAGTGAGGGGAGTGCCGGCTCTGGAAACACCATATATTTT. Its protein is CAISEGSAGSGNTIYF.

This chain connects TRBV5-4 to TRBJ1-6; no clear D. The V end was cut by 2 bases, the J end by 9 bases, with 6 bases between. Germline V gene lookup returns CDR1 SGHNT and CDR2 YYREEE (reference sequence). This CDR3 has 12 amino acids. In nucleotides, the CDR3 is TGTGCCAGCAGCTTCTTGGGTTCACCCCTCCACTTT. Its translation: CASSFLGSPLHF.

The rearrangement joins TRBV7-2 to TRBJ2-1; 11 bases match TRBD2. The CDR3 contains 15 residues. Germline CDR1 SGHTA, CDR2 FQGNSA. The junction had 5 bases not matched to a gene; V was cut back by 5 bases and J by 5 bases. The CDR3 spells CASSPGTSGDNEQFF. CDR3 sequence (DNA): TGTGCCAGCAGCCCAGGGACTAGCGGAGACAATGAGCAGTTCTTC. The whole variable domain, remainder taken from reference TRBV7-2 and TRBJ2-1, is GAGVSQSPSNKVTEKGKDVELRCDPISGHTALYWYRQSLGQGLEFLIYFQGNSAPDKSGLPSDRFSAERTGGSVSTLTIQRTQQEDSAVYLCASSPGTSGDNEQFFGPGTRLTVL.

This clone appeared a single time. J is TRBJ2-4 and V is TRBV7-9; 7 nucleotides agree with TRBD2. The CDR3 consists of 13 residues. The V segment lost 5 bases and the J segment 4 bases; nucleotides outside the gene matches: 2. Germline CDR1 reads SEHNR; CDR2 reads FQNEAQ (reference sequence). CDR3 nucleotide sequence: TGTGCCAGCAGCCGGGGGGTAAAAAACATTCAGTACTTC. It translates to CASSRGVKNIQYF.

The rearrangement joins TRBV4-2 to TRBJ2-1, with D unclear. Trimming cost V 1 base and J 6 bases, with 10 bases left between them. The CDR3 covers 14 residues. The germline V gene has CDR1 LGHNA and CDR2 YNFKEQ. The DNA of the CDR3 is TGTGCCAGCAGCCAAGTGTCTCTCTTCAATGAGCAGTTCTTC. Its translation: CASSQVSLFNEQFF.

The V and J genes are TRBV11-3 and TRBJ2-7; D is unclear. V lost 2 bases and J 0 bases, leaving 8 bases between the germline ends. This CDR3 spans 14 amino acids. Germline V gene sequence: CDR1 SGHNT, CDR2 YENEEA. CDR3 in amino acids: CASSLNRNSYEQYF. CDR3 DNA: TGTGCCAGCAGCTTAAACCGTAACTCCTACGAGCAGTACTTC.

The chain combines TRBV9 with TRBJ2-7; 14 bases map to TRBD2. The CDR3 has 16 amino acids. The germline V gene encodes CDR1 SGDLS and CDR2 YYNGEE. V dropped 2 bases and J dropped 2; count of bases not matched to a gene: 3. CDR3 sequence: CASSVGLAGGPYEQYF. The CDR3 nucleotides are TGTGCCAGCAGCGTCGGACTAGCGGGAGGACCCTACGAGCAGTACTTC.

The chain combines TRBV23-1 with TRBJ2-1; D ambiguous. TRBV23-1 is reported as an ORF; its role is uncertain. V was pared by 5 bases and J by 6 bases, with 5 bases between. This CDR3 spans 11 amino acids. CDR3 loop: CASSMLNEQFF. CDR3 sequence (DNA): TGCGCCAGCAGTATGCTCAATGAGCAGTTCTTC.

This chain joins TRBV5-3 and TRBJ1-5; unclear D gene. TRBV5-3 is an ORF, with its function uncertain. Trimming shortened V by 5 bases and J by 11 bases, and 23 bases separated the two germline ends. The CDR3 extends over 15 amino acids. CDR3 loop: CARRKGAAPFRSQHF. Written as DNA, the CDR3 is TGTGCCAGAAGGAAAGGCGCCGCGCCGTTTCGGTCCCAGCATTTT.

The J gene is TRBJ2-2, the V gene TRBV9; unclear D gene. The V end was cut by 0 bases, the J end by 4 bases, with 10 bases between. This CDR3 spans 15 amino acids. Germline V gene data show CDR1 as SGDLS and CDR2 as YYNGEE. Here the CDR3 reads CASSVGVLVTGELFF. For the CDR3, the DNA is TGTGCCAGCAGCGTAGGAGTGCTAGTCACCGGGGAGCTGTTTTTT.

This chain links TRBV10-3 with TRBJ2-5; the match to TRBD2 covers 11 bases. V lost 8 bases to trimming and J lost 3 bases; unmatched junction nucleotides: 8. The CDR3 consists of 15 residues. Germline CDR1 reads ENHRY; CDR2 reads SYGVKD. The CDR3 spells CAIGGLAGYKETQYF. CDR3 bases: TGTGCCATCGGCGGACTAGCGGGCTACAAAGAGACCCAGTACTTC.

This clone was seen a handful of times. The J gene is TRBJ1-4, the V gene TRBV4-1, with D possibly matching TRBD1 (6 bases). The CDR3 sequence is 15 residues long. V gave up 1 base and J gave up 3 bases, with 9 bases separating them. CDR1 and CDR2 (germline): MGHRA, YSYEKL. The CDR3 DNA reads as TGCGCCAGCAGCCAAGTCAAGGGGGCTAATGAAAAACTGTTTTTT. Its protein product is CASSQVKGANEKLFF.

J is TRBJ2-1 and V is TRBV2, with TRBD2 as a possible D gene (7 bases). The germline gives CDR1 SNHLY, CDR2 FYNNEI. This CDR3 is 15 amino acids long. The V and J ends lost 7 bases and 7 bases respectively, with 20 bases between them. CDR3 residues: CASTQGLAEGNEQFF. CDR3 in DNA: TGTGCCAGCACCCAGGGGCTAGCGGAAGGGAATGAGCAGTTCTTC.

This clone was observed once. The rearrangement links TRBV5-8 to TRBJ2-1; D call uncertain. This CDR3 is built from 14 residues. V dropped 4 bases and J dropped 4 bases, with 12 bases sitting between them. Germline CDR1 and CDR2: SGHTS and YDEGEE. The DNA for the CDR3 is TGTGCCAGCAGCCCCCGCCGTACTTACAATGAGCAGTTCTTC. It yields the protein CASSPRRTYNEQFF.

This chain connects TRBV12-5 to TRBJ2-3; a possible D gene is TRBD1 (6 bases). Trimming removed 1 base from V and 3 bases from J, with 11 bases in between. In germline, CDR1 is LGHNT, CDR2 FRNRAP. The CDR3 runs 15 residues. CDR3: CASGLGQGPTDTQYF. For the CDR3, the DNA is TGTGCTAGTGGTTTGGGGCAGGGGCCGACAGATACGCAGTATTTT.

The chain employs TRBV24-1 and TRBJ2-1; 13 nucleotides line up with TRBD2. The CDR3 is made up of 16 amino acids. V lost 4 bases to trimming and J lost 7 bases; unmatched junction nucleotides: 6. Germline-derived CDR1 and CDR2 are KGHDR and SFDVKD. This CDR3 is CATSDSGTSGANEQFF. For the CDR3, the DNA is TGTGCCACCAGTGACTCCGGGACTAGCGGGGCAAATGAGCAGTTCTTC.

This CDR3 reads CASSWGREGIDEQYF. CDR3 nucleotides: TGTGCCAGCAGCTGGGGGCGGGAGGGGATCGACGAGCAGTACTTC. The chain links TRBV9 to TRBJ2-7; 9 bases fit TRBD2. V lost 4 bases to trimming and J lost 5 bases; unmatched junction nucleotides: 10. Germline V gene lookup returns CDR1 SGDLS and CDR2 YYNGEE. The CDR3 sequence is 15 residues long. Drawing the rest from reference TRBV9 and TRBJ2-7, the complete variable domain is DSGVTQTPKHLITATGQRVTLRCSPRSGDLSVYWYQQSLDQGLQFLIQYYNGEERAKGNILERFSAQQFPDLHSELNLSSLELGDSALYFCASSWGREGIDEQYFGPGTRLTVT.